The T cell receptor (beta chain) described here comes from a study of molecular identifiers for immune sequencing clone quantification (dated by TCRdb to the late 2010s). For context, the study as a whole: For a replicate experiment, RNA from approximately 20,000 or 100,000 naive CD8 T cells was divided into five aliquots, of which four were sequenced. CD8 T cells were used in a methods study to benchmark molecular-identifier clustering-based TCR repertoire sequencing (MIDCIRS) and TCR RNA copy counting.

The library was produced with PCR. Reads for this sample came from a NextSeq 500. Bulk TCR libraries were prepared as previously described, using TCR primers listed in Table S5. Total RNA was purified with the Qiagen AllPrep DNA/RNA kit. Before any analysis, reads coming from multiple sequencing runs of the same library were combined into one pool. In the authors' own workflow: Reads were retained only if the reads had an exact TCR constant sequence, and the retained reads were trimmed to 150 nt and grouped according to their 12-nt molecular barcodes. Reads in each barcode group were sub-clustered using a 15% Levenshtein threshold, and a quality-weighted consensus sequence was built for each RNA molecule. Non-functional sequences were filtered out, along with any lower-count sequence sitting one edit away from another sequence. Based on a fit of two negative binomial distributions, barcode sub-clusters having less than 20% of the maximum read count were discarded. The public reads were reanalyzed by TCRdb: fastp trimming at Q25, MiXCR alignment, in-frame beta chains only. Every CDR3 protein is listed once, alongside the most common genes and DNA of its rows. For this entry, the V and J calls and clone size follow TCRdb and not the study's own pipeline. The sample data list a few hundred thousand distinct CDR3 sequences, and around 23% of these were observed just once. The ten largest clones represent approximately 0.8% of the sample.

Libraries of naive CD8 T cells were built from around 20,000 to 990,000 sorted cells, with 10%, 30% or 50% of the purified RNA used. Naive CD8 T cells, defined as CD8+CD4-CCR7+CD45RA+, were FACS-sorted into RLT Plus buffer on a BD FACSAria II. To test detection sensitivity, Jurkat RNA equivalent to approximately nine TCR copies was spiked into samples of roughly 20,000-1,100,000 naive CD8 T cells. Enrichment of CD8 T cells was done with RosetteSep CD8+ T Cell Enrichment Cocktail plus Ficoll-Paque, and ACK red cell lysis came afterward. About this clonotype: It lacks a known antigen. No quality values exist for individual bases; no much larger clone is one base distant.

Points the paper makes about the study in general: Highly expanded clone sizes could be underestimated because identical TCR molecules may share a barcode. Spiked-in Jurkat TCR RNA equivalent to a single cell was reported to be detectable even among 750,000 to 1,000,000 naive CD8 T cells. In CMV-specific effector cells, clones with more than 20 RNA copies accounted for over 97% of molecules, whereas in naive cells such clones accounted for under 1%. When barcode sub-clustering was not used, chimeric consensus sequences inflated TCR diversity, with chimeras reaching as high as 47%. Modeling gave about three recovered TCR RNA copies per cell versus 7.5 to 10 by digital PCR, implying roughly 30% capture efficiency. The naive libraries included spiked-in Jurkat TCR RNA (roughly 11 copies' worth), and this RNA is not part of the donor repertoire.

CDR1 is given as MNHEY and CDR2 as SVGAGI, both from the germline V gene. Taken from cysteine to phenylalanine, the CDR3 has 16 residues. Left in the record is the CDR3 DNA by itself, 48 bases read in frame from the first base. Deletion took 0 bases off V and 2 bases off J, with a span of 14 bases between the germline ends. The source is a human donor in good health. Some libraries in this study had Jurkat cell RNA spiked in. The rearrangement joined TRBV6-5 to TRBJ2-7; the D segment could be TRBD1, given 5 matching bases. What was sequenced was naive CD8+ T cells from blood, with Jurkat cell RNA spiked in. The cell subset or site label on this specimen signifies: FACS-sorted CD8+CD4-CCR7+CD45RA+ naive T cells. The CDR3 amino acid sequence is: CASSYSTVATAYEQYF. The nucleotides read TGTGCCAGCAGTTACTCGACAGTGGCGACAGCCTACGAGCAGTACTTC.